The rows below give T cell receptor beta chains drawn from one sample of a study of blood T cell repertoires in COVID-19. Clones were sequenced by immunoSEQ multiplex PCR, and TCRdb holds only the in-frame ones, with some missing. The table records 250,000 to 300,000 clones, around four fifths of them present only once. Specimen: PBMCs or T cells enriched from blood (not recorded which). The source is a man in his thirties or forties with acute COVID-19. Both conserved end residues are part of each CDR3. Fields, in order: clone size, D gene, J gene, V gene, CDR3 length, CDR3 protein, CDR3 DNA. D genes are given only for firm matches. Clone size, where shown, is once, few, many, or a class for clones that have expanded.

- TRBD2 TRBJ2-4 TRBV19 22 CASSLETSGGPSERLAKNIQYF TGTGCCAGTAGTCTCGAGACTAGCGGGGGGCCCTCTGAACGACTAGCCAAAAACATTCAGTACTTC
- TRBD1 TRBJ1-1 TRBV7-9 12 CASSLGDRSDLF TGTGCCAGCAGCTTAGGGGACAGGTCAGATCTCTTT
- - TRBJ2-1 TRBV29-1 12 CSVDLTPNEQFF TGCAGCGTTGATTTGACTCCCAATGAGCAGTTCTTC
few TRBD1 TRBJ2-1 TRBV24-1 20 CATSDSIGTGSFDRYNEQFF TGTGCCACCAGTGATTCGATAGGGACAGGGAGCTTTGACCGATACAATGAGCAGTTCTTC
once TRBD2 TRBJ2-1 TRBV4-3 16 CASSRLSGPSLDEQFF TGCGCCAGCAGTCGGCTTAGCGGGCCTTCCTTGGATGAGCAGTTCTTC
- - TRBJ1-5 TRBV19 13 CASSTTGLQPQHF TGTGCCAGTAGTACAACAGGGTTACAGCCCCAGCATTTT
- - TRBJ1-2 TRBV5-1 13 CASRNPDSPGYTF TGCGCCAGCAGGAACCCGGACAGCCCTGGCTACACCTTC
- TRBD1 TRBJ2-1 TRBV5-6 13 CASSLQGDNEQFF TGTGCCAGCAGCTTGCAGGGGGACAATGAGCAGTTCTTC
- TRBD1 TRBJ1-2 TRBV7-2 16 CASSSQASGTGNGYTF TGTGCCAGCAGCTCACAAGCTTCCGGGACAGGGAATGGCTACACCTTC
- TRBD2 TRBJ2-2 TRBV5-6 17 CASSFRWGGTPPGELFF TGTGCCAGCAGCTTCAGGTGGGGGGGGACGCCCCCCGGGGAGCTGTTTTTT
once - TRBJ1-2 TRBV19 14 CASSIVIRSSGYTF TGTGCCAGTAGTATAGTTATACGGAGCAGCGGCTACACCTTC
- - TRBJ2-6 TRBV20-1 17 CSASRWIPGEGANVLTF TGCAGTGCTAGTAGGTGGATCCCGGGTGAGGGGGCCAACGTCCTGACTTTC
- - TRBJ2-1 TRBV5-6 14 CASSGGVTYNEQFF TGTGCCAGCAGCGGCGGGGTAACTTACAATGAGCAGTTCTTC
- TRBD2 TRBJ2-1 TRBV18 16 CASSPTSGRDSIEQFF TGTGCCAGCTCACCGACGAGCGGGAGGGATAGTATTGAGCAGTTCTTC
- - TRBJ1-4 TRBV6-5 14 CASSYQGGSEKLFF TGTGCCAGCAGTTACCAGGGAGGTTCTGAAAAACTGTTTTTT
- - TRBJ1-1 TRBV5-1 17 CASTTWGQGIMNDEAFF TGTGCCAGCACCACCTGGGGGCAGGGAATCATGAACGATGAAGCTTTCTTT
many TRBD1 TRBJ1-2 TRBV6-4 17 CASSAHPPGTGVYGYTF TGTGCCAGCAGTGCCCATCCCCCCGGGACAGGGGTATATGGCTACACCTTC
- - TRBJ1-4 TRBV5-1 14 CASSFTAGDEKLFF TGTGCCAGCAGCTTTACGGCAGGGGATGAAAAACTGTTTTTT
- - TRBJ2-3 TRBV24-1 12 CATSAGTDTQYF TGTGCCACCAGTGCCGGCACAGATACGCAGTATTTT
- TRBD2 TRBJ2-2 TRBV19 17 CASSFSPGGLQSGELFF TGTGCCAGTAGTTTCTCCCCGGGAGGGTTGCAGTCCGGGGAGCTGTTTTTT
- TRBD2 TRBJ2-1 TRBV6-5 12 CASRPGEGSSFF TGTGCCAGCAGACCCGGGGAGGGTTCATCGTTCTTC
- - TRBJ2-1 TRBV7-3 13 CASSLTPGNEQFF TGTGCCAGCAGCTTAACCCCCGGTAATGAGCAGTTCTTC
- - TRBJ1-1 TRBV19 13 CASSIGPNTEAFF TGTGCCAGTAGTATAGGGCCTAACACTGAAGCTTTCTTT
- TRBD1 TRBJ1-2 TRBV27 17 CASSSIGGQRDFYGYTF TGTGCCAGCAGTTCCATTGGGGGACAGAGAGATTTCTATGGCTACACCTTC
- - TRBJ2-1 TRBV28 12 CASALAWNEQFF TGTGCCAGCGCACTAGCCTGGAATGAGCAGTTCTTC